One sample yielded the 24 T cell receptor beta chains listed below, sequenced in a study of cytomegalovirus exposure and HLA in healthy donors. 60 Vbeta and 13 Jbeta primers were used in PCR. Measured with immunoSEQ multiplex PCR; TCRdb has only the in-frame clones, and not every one. The sample records about 180,000 clones, around 80% being singletons. The sample taken for sequencing was PBMCs. These receptors all stem from a middle-aged man in good health and CMV-seronegative.

The chain's CDR3 is CASSLDRTGEFSFTDTQYF. The DNA of the CDR3 is TGTGCCAGCAGCTTAGATAGAACGGGGGAGTTCTCCTTCACAGATACGCAGTATTTT. V gene TRBV11-2 combines with J gene TRBJ2-3; a possible D gene is TRBD2 (6 bases). Trimming removed 0 bases at V and 2 bases at J, with 21 bases between. This CDR3 spans 19 amino acids. Per the germline V gene, CDR1 is SGHAT and CDR2 is FQNNGV.

The J gene is TRBJ2-7, the V gene TRBV6-6, with D maybe TRBD2 (7 bases). Per germline, CDR1 MNHNY and CDR2 SVGAGI (reference sequence). This CDR3 has 14 amino acids. Trimming removed 6 bases from V and 4 bases from J, with 16 bases in between. As DNA, the CDR3 is TGTGCCAGCAGACCAAGGGGGGGCAAGTACGAGCAGTACTTC. Residues: CASRPRGGKYEQYF.

The gene calls are TRBV15 and TRBJ1-4; the D gene is possibly TRBD1 (6 bases). Trimming took off 0 bases at V and 8 bases at J, with 10 bases between the two ends. Germline V gene data show CDR1 as LNHNV and CDR2 as YYDKDF (reference sequence). The CDR3 is made up of 14 amino acids. The CDR3, as DNA: TGTGCCACCAGCAGAGAGAACAGGGACGAAAAACTGTTTTTT. Its translation: CATSRENRDEKLFF. Combining the CDR3 with reference TRBV15 and TRBJ1-4 gives the whole variable domain DAMVIQNPRYQVTQFGKPVTLSCSQTLNHNVMYWYQQKSSQAPKLLFHYYDKDFNNEADTPDNFQSRRPNTSFCFLDIRSPGLGDTAMYLCATSRENRDEKLFFGSGTQLSVL.

The V gene is TRBV7-2, the J gene TRBJ1-5; 9 bases line up with TRBD1. This CDR3 contains 15 residues. Trimming took 6 bases from V and 0 from J; bases not matched to a gene: 3. The germline V gene encodes CDR1 SGHTA and CDR2 FQGNSA. CDR3 in amino acids: CASRPDRGSNQPQHF. The CDR3 DNA sequence: TGTGCCAGCAGACCGGACAGGGGTAGCAATCAGCCCCAGCATTTT.

This clone was observed a handful of times. V is TRBV6-1 and J is TRBJ2-2; D perhaps matches TRBD2 (6 bases). This CDR3 spans 15 amino acids. Trimming took off 2 bases at V and 5 bases at J, with 12 bases between the two ends. Germline assignment: CDR1 MNHNS and CDR2 SASEGT. CDR3 sequence reads: CASSEIDGSTGELFF. Here the CDR3 DNA reads TGTGCCAGCAGTGAAATCGACGGGAGTACCGGGGAGCTGTTTTTT.

The chain is built from TRBV9 and TRBJ2-3; a weak D match, TRBD2 (6 bases). This CDR3 has 14 amino acids. Per germline, CDR1 SGDLS and CDR2 YYNGEE. V was trimmed by 7 bases and J by 1 base, leaving 13 bases between them. The CDR3 sequence is CASAEGTGTDTQYF. The CDR3 DNA is TGTGCCAGCGCCGAGGGGACTGGCACAGATACGCAGTATTTT.

The V and J genes are TRBV7-2 and TRBJ2-3, with D unresolved. V was shortened by 4 bases and J by 1 base, with 18 bases between the two germline ends. Germline V gene sequence: CDR1 SGHTA, CDR2 FQGNSA. The CDR3 is 17 residues long. This chain's CDR3 is CASSSRIGVLGTDTQYF. For the CDR3, the DNA is TGTGCCAGCAGCTCCCGCATCGGAGTTCTTGGCACAGATACGCAGTATTTT. Together with reference TRBV7-2 and TRBJ2-3, the CDR3 gives the full variable domain: GAGVSQSPSNKVTEKGKDVELRCDPISGHTALYWYRQSLGQGLEFLIYFQGNSAPDKSGLPSDRFSAERTGGSVSTLTIQRTQQEDSAVYLCASSSRIGVLGTDTQYFGPGTRLTVL.

J is TRBJ2-1 and V is TRBV5-1; 7 nucleotides align to TRBD1. Germline assignment: CDR1 SGHRS and CDR2 YFSETQ. CDR3 size: 16 residues. Trimming at V came to 4 bases and at J to 3 bases, leaving 10 bases not matched to a gene. CDR3 protein: CASSQDGTAYYNEQFF. The CDR3 nucleotides read TGCGCCAGCAGCCAGGACGGGACAGCCTACTACAATGAGCAGTTCTTC.

The V and J genes are TRBV13 and TRBJ2-5; D is perhaps TRBD1 (6 bases). Germline assignment: CDR1 PRHDT and CDR2 FYEKMQ (reference sequence). CDR3 length: 14 amino acids. The V gene lost 1 base and the J gene lost 5 bases, with 11 bases spanning the gap. The CDR3 here is CASSLVTGGETQYF. The CDR3, as DNA: TGTGCCAGCAGCTTAGTGACAGGTGGCGAGACCCAGTACTTC. Based on the CDR3 plus reference TRBV13 and TRBJ2-5, the full variable domain is AAGVIQSPRHLIKEKRETATLKCYPIPRHDTVYWYQQGPGQDPQFLISFYEKMQSDKGSIPDRFSAQQFSDYHSELNMSSLELGDSALYFCASSLVTGGETQYFGPGTRLLVL.

The chain combines TRBV6-5 with TRBJ1-2; 8 nucleotides align to TRBD1. V trimming: 6 bases; J trimming: 7 bases; junction bases outside the gene matches: 13. This CDR3 has 15 amino acids. Germline V lookup: CDR1 MNHEY, CDR2 SVGAGI. CDR3 amino acids: CASRTTGQGAGGYTF. In DNA form, the CDR3 reads TGTGCCAGCAGGACAACGGGGCAGGGGGCTGGTGGCTACACCTTC.

This CDR3 is CASSEPGGYTEAFF. The CDR3 DNA is TGTGCCAGCAGTGAACCGGGGGGGTACACTGAAGCTTTCTTT. This sequence joins TRBV25-1 and TRBJ1-1, with D perhaps matching TRBD1 (5 bases). Germline CDR1 reads MGHDK; CDR2 reads SYGVNS. Trimming left V 2 bases short and J 3 bases short, with 10 bases between. The CDR3 has 14 residues. Supplemented by reference TRBV25-1 and TRBJ1-1, the full variable domain reads EADIYQTPRYLVIGTGKKITLECSQTMGHDKMYWYQQDPGMELHLIHYSYGVNSTEKGDLSSESTVSRIRTEHFPLTLESARPSHTSQYLCASSEPGGYTEAFFGQGTRLTVV.

The V gene is TRBV5-6, the J gene TRBJ2-2, with TRBD1 as a possible D gene (5 bases). The CDR3 spans 15 residues. Germline V gene data show CDR1 as SGHDT and CDR2 as YYEEEE. Trimming took off 1 base at V and 2 bases at J, with 9 bases between the two ends. The CDR3 DNA reads TGTGCCAGCAGCTTGAGGGGTTACAACACCGGGGAGCTGTTTTTT. It is translated as CASSLRGYNTGELFF.

This sequence joins TRBV9 and TRBJ1-5; 7 bases are shared with TRBD1. CDR3 length: 14 residues. Germline V gene sequence: CDR1 SGDLS, CDR2 YYNGEE. Trimming cost V 0 bases and J 5 bases; bases outside gene matches: 2. CDR3 nucleotide sequence: TGTGCCAGCAGCGTAGGGGACAGTGATCAGCCCCAGCATTTT. It specifies CASSVGDSDQPQHF.

This clone occurred a few times. The chain links TRBV7-9 to TRBJ1-1; tentative D call: TRBD1 (5 bases). Between the trimmed V and J ends, which lost 5 bases and 6 bases, there was a span of 16 bases. Germline V gene lookup returns CDR1 SEHNR and CDR2 FQNEAQ (reference sequence). The CDR3 spans 14 residues. CDR3 nucleotide sequence: TGTGCCAGCAGCGTCCTACAGGAGGGCTCTGAAGCTTTCTTT. The encoded protein is CASSVLQEGSEAFF. Drawing the rest from reference TRBV7-9 and TRBJ1-1, the complete variable domain is DTGVSQNPRHKITKRGQNVTFRCDPISEHNRLYWYRQTLGQGPEFLTYFQNEAQLEKSRLLSDRFSAERPKGSFSTLEIQRTEQGDSAMYLCASSVLQEGSEAFFGQGTRLTVV.

This clone has just one count. This rearrangement joins TRBV7-9 to TRBJ2-7; perhaps TRBD2 as D (6 bases). The CDR3 contains 17 residues. The germline V gene encodes CDR1 SEHNR and CDR2 FQNEAQ (reference sequence). The V end lost 5 bases, the J end lost 4 bases, and 24 bases lay between the germline ends. The DNA for the CDR3 is TGTGCCAGCAGCCGAGTGCCCGGGACTCACAATAATTACGAGCAGTACTTC. This gives the protein CASSRVPGTHNNYEQYF.

V and J are TRBV27 and TRBJ2-7, with 12 bases identical to TRBD1. The V and J ends lost 5 bases and 4 bases, in that order; junction bases with no gene match: 15. The CDR3 sequence is 18 residues long. CDR1 is MNHEY, CDR2 SMNVEV, per germline (reference sequence). This CDR3 is CASSPGGTGGAGSYEQYF. The CDR3 DNA reads TGTGCCAGCAGTCCCGGCGGGACAGGGGGCGCGGGGTCGTACGAGCAGTACTTC.

The sample holds a few counts of this clone. This chain uses TRBV7-2 with TRBJ2-3, with 12 nucleotides matching TRBD2. The CDR3 contains 17 residues. J gave up 2 bases and V 3 bases, and 6 bases lay outside the gene matches. Germline CDR1 is SGHTA and CDR2 is FQGNSA. Written as DNA, the CDR3 is TGTGCCAGCAGCTTTCGGACTAGCGGGACTTACACAGATACGCAGTATTTT. Translating it yields CASSFRTSGTYTDTQYF.

The V gene is TRBV12-5, the J gene TRBJ1-2; TRBD1 aligns across 7 bases. Germline V gene data show CDR1 as LGHNT and CDR2 as FRNRAP. The length of the CDR3 is 13 residues. Trimming took 5 bases from V and 12 from J; bases not matched to a gene: 12. The chain's CDR3 is CASGPDDREADTF. The DNA of the CDR3 is TGTGCTAGTGGTCCCGATGACAGGGAAGCTGACACCTTC.

This clone came up a few times. The chain joins TRBV10-3 to TRBJ2-1; D is ambiguous. This CDR3 comprises 15 residues. V was pared by 2 bases and J by 0 bases, with 8 bases between. Germline-derived CDR1 and CDR2 are ENHRY and SYGVKD. The CDR3 is CAISETRSSYNEQFF. The CDR3 DNA is TGTGCCATCAGTGAGACCCGGAGCTCCTACAATGAGCAGTTCTTC.

This clone has more than one count but fewer than ten. The V and J genes are TRBV10-3 and TRBJ1-5; D call uncertain. The CDR3 covers 12 residues. V lost 3 bases to trimming and J lost 5 bases, with 5 bases between them. Germline CDR1 and CDR2: ENHRY and SYGVKD. This CDR3 is CAISDSDQPQHF. Written as DNA, the CDR3 is TGTGCCATCAGTGACTCGGATCAGCCCCAGCATTTT.

V is TRBV5-6 and J is TRBJ1-4; 8 bases line up with TRBD1. Trimming at V came to 3 bases and at J to 8 bases, leaving 6 bases not matched to a gene. The CDR3 is 14 amino acids. CDR1 and CDR2 from the germline V gene are SGHDT and YYEEEE. The CDR3 loop is CASSSRTGLEKLFF. Here the CDR3 DNA reads TGTGCCAGCAGCTCTAGGACAGGGCTGGAAAAACTGTTTTTT.

This chain uses TRBV7-8 with TRBJ2-5; D is perhaps TRBD2 (5 bases). Germline-derived CDR1 and CDR2 are SGHVS and FQNEAQ. The CDR3 is 13 residues long. Trimming pared 1 base from V and 3 bases from J, leaving 6 bases between. CDR3 DNA: TGTGCCAGCAGCTTAGGAGGGAAAGAGACCCAGTACTTC. Protein sequence: CASSLGGKETQYF.

The chain combines TRBV13 with TRBJ2-7; D perhaps matches TRBD2 (6 bases). Trimming stripped 2 bases from V and 5 bases from J, with 13 bases between. Germline assignment: CDR1 PRHDT and CDR2 FYEKMQ (reference sequence). The CDR3 totals 14 residues. Written as DNA, the CDR3 is TGTGCCAGCAGCTTACGGCTAGCGCCCCACGAGCAGTACTTC. Its translation: CASSLRLAPHEQYF.

V and J are TRBV12-5 and TRBJ2-3; possible D gene TRBD2, 7 bases. The germline gives CDR1 LGHNT, CDR2 FRNRAP. V was trimmed by 5 bases and J by 2 bases, leaving 14 bases between them. The CDR3 extends over 15 amino acids. Here the CDR3 DNA reads TGTGCTAGTGGTACCCGGGGGGCCACCACAGATACGCAGTATTTT. Its translation is CASGTRGATTDTQYF.